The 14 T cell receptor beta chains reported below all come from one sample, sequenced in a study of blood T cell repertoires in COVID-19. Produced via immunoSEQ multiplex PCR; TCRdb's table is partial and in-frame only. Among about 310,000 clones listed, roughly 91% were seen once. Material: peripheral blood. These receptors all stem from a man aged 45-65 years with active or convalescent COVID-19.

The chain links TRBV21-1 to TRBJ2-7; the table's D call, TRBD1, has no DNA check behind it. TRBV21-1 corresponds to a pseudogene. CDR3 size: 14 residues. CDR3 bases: TGTGCCAGCAGCGCCCGGGACAGGTCCTACGAGCAGTACTTC. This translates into CASSARDRSYEQYF.

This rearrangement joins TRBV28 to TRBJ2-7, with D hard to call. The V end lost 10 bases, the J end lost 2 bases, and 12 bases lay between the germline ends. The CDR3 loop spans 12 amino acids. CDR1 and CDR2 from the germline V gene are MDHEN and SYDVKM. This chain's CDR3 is CAINQRPYEQYF. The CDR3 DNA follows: TGTGCCATCAACCAGCGCCCCTACGAGCAGTACTTC.

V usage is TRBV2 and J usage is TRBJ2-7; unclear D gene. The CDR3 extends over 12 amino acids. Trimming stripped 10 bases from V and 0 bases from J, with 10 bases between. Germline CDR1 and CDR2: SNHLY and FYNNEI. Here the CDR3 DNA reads TGTGCCACATCACTACTCTCCTACGAGCAGTACTTC. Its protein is CATSLLSYEQYF.

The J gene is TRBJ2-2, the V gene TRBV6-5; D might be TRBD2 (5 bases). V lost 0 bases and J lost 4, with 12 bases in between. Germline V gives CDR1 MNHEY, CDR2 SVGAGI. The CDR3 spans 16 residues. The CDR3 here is CASSYSWGEGTGELFF. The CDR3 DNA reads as TGTGCCAGCAGTTACTCGTGGGGAGAGGGCACCGGGGAGCTGTTTTTT.

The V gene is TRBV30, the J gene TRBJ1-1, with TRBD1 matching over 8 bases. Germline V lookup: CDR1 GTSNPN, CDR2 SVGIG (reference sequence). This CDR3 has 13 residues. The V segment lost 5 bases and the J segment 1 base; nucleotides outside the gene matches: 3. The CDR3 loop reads CAWGTGENTEAFF. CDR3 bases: TGTGCCTGGGGGACAGGCGAGAACACTGAAGCTTTCTTT.

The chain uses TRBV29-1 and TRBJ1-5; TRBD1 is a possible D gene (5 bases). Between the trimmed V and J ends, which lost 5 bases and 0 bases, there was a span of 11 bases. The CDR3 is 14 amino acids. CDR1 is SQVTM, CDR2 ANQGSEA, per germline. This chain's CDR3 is CSVSQGFSNQPQHF. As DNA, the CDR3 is TGCAGCGTTTCCCAGGGATTTAGCAATCAGCCCCAGCATTTT.

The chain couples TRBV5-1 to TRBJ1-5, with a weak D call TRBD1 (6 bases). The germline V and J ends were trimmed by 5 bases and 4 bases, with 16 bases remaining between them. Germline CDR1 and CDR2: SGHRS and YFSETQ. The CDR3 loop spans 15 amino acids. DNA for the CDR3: TGCGCCAGCAGTTTCGGGGGGGCTGCAAATCAGCCCCAGCATTTT. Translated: CASSFGGAANQPQHF.

The CDR3 region is CASSPQGADGYTF. The CDR3 DNA reads TGTGCCAGCAGCCCCCAAGGGGCTGATGGCTACACCTTC. The chain is built from TRBV7-3 and TRBJ1-2; D perhaps matches TRBD1 (5 bases). The CDR3 runs 13 residues. Trimming took 5 bases from V and 6 from J, leaving 13 bases between them. Germline V gene sequence: CDR1 SGHTA, CDR2 FQGTGA.

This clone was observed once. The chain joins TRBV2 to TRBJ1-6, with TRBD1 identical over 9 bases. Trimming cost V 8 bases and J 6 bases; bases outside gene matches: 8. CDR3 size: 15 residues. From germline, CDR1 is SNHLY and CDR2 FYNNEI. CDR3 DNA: TGTGCCAGCGGCCGGGACAGGGTGTCTAATTCACCCCTCCACTTT. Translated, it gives CASGRDRVSNSPLHF.

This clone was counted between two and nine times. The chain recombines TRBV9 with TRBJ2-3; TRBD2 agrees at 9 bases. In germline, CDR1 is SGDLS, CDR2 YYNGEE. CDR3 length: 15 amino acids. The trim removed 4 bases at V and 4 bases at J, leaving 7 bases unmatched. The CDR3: CASSPLAGGADTQYF. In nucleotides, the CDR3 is TGTGCCAGCAGCCCCTTGGCGGGGGGGGCAGATACGCAGTATTTT. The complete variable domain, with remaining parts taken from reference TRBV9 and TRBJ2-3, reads DSGVTQTPKHLITATGQRVTLRCSPRSGDLSVYWYQQSLDQGLQFLIQYYNGEERAKGNILERFSAQQFPDLHSELNLSSLELGDSALYFCASSPLAGGADTQYFGPGTRLTVL.

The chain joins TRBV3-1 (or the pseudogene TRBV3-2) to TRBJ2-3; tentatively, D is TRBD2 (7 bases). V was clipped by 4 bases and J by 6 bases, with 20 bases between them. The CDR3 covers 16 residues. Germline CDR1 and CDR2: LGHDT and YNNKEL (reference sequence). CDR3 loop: CASSPAGAVQEDTQYF. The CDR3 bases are TGTGCCAGCAGCCCGGCGGGGGCCGTTCAAGAGGATACGCAGTATTTT.

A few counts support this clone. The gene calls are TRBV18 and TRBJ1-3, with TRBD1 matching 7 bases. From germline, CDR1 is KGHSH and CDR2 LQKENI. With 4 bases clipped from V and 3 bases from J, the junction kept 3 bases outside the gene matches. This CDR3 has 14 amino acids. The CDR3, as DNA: TGTGCCAGCTCACGACAGGGAAATGGAAACACCATATATTTT. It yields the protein CASSRQGNGNTIYF.

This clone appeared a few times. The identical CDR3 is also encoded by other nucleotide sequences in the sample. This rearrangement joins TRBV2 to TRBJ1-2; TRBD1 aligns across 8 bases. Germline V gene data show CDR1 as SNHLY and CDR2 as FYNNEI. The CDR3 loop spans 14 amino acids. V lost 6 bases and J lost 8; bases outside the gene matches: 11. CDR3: CASRTGGGSYGYTF. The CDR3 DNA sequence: TGTGCCAGCAGAACAGGGGGGGGTTCCTACGGCTACACCTTC. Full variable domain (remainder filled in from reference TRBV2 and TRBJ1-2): EPEVTQTPSHQVTQMGQEVILRCVPISNHLYFYWYRQILGQKVEFLVSFYNNEISEKSEIFDDQFSVERPDGSNFTLKIRSTKLEDSAMYFCASRTGGGSYGYTFGSGTRLTVV.

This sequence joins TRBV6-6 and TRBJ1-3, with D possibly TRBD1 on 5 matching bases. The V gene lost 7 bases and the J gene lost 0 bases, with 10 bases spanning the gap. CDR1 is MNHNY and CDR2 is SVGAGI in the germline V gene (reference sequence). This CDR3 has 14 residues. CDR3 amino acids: CASIPRGSGNTIYF. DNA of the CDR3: TGTGCCAGCATACCTAGGGGCTCTGGAAACACCATATATTTT.